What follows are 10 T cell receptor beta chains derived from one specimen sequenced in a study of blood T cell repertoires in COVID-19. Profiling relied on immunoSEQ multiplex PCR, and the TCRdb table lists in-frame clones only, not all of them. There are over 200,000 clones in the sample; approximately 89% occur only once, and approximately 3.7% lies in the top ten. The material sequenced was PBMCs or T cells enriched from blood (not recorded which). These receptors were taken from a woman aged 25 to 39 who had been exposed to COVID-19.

The chain's CDR3 is CASSQEGGALFF. The CDR3 DNA follows: TGTGCCAGCTCCCAAGAAGGGGGGGCGCTGTTTTTT. This rearrangement joins TRBV18 to TRBJ1-4, with D maybe TRBD1 (6 bases). Between the trimmed V and J ends, which lost 6 bases and 14 bases, there was a span of 16 bases. CDR3 length: 12 amino acids. The germline V gene encodes CDR1 KGHSH and CDR2 LQKENI.

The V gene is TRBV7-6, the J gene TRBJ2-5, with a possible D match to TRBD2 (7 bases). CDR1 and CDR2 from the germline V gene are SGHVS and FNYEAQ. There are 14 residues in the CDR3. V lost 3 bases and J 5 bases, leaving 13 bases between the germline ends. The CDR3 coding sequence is TGTGCCAGCAGCTTCGGGGGGCTGGGGGAGACCCAGTACTTC. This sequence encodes CASSFGGLGETQYF.

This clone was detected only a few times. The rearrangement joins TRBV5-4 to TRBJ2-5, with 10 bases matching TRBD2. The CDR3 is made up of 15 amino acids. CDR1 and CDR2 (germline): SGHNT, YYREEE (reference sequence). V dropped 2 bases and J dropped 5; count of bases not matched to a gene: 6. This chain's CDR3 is CASSLTSGMVETQYF. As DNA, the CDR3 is TGTGCCAGCAGCTTAACTAGCGGGATGGTGGAGACCCAGTACTTC.

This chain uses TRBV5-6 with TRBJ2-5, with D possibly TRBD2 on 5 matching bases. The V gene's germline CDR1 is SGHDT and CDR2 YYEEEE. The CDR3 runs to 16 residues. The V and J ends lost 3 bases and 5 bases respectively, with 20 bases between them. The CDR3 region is CASSSHGLAPMETQYF. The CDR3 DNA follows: TGTGCCAGCAGCTCCCACGGGCTAGCACCCATGGAGACCCAGTACTTC.

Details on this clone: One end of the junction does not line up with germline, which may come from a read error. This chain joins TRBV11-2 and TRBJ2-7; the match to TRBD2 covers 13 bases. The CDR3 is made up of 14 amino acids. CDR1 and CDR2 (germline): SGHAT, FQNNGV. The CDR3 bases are TGTGCCAGCAGCTTAGAAGTGGGACTAGCGGGATTACACTTC. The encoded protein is CASSLEVGLAGLHF.

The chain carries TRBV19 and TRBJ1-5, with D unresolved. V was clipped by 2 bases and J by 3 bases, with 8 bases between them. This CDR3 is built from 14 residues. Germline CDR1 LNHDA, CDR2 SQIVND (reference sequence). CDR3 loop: CASSISSDNQPQHF. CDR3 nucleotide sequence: TGTGCCAGTAGTATATCCAGCGACAATCAGCCCCAGCATTTT. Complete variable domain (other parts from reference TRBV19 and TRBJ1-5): DGGITQSPKYLFRKEGQNVTLSCEQNLNHDAMYWYRQDPGQGLRLIYYSQIVNDFQKGDIAEGYSVSREKKESFPLTVTSAQKNPTAFYLCASSISSDNQPQHFGDGTRLSIL.

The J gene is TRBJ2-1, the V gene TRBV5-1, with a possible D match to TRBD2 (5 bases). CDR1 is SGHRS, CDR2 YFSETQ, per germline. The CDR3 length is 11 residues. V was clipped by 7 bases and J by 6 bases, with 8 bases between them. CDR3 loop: CASWEFNEQFF. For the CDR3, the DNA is TGCGCCAGCTGGGAGTTCAATGAGCAGTTCTTC.

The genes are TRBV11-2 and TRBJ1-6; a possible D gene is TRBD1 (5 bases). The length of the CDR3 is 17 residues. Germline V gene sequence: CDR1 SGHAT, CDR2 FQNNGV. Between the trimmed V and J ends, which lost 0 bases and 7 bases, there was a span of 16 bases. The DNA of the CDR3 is TGTGCCAGCAGCTTAGACCTAGGCAGGGTCATGAATTCACCCCTCCACTTT. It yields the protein CASSLDLGRVMNSPLHF.

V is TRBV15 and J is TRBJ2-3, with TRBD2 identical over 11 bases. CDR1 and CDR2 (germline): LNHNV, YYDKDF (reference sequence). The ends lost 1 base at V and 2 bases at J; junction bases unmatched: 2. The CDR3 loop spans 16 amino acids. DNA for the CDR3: TGTGCCACCAGCAGAGGACTAGCGGGATTCACAGATACGCAGTATTTT. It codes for CATSRGLAGFTDTQYF.

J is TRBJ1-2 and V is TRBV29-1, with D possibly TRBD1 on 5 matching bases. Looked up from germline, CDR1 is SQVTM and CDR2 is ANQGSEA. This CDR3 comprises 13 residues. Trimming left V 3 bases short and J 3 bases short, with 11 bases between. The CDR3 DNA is TGCAGCGTTGACTTCGGCAGGGACTATGGCTACACCTTC. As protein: CSVDFGRDYGYTF.